This TCR beta chain originates from a study of blood T cell repertoires in COVID-19. Whole-study context: Sources were T cells, B-cell-depleted T cells, or PBMCs; the material itself was cDNA or gDNA.

Produced via immunoSEQ multiplex PCR; TCRdb's table is partial and in-frame only. The sample has about 160,000 clones; about 81% are singletons. The specimen was peripheral blood. This sequence was found in a human donor in a cohort sampled during active COVID-19.

CDR3 loop: CASSLTGGYGYTF. The DNA for the CDR3 is TGTGCCAGCAGCTTAACAGGGGGCTATGGCTACACCTTC. The gene calls are TRBV7-2 and TRBJ1-2; 8 bases are a match to TRBD1. Germline V CDR1 and CDR2: SGHTA, FQGNSA. This CDR3 is 13 amino acids long. The V segment lost 2 bases and the J segment 4 bases; nucleotides outside the gene matches: 0.